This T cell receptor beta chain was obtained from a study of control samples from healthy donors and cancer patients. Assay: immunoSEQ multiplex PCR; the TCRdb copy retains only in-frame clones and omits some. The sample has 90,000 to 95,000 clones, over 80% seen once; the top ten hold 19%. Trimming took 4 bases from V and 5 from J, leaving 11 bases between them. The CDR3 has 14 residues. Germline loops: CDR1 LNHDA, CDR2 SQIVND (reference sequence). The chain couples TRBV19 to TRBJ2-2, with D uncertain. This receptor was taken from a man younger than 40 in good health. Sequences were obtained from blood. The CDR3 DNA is TGTGCCAGTAGTAGCACAGTGGGTACCGGGGAGCTGTTTTTT. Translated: CASSSTVGTGELFF.